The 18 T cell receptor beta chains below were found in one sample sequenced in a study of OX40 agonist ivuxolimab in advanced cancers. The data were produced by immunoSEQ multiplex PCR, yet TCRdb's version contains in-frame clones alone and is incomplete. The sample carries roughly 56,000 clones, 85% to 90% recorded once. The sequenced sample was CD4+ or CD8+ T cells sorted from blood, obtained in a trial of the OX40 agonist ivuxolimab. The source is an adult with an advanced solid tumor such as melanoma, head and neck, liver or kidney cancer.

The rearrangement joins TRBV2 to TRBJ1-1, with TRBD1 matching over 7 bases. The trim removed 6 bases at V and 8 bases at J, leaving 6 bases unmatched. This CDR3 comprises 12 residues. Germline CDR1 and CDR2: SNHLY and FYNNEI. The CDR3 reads CASRGTAEEAFF. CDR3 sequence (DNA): TGTGCCAGCAGAGGGACAGCAGAAGAAGCTTTCTTT.

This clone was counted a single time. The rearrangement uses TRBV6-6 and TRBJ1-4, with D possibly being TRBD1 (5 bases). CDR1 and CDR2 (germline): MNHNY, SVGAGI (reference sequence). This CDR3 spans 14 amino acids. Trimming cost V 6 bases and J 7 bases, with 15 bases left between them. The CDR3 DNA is TGTGCCAGCAGCCCCGGGGCCGCCCGTGAAAAACTGTTTTTT. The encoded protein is CASSPGAAREKLFF.

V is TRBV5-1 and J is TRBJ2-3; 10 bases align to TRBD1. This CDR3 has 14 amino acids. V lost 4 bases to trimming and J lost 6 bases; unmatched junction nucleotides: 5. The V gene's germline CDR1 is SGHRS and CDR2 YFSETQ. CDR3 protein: CASSLGQGMDTQYF. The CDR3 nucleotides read TGCGCCAGCAGCCTGGGACAGGGGATGGATACGCAGTATTTT.

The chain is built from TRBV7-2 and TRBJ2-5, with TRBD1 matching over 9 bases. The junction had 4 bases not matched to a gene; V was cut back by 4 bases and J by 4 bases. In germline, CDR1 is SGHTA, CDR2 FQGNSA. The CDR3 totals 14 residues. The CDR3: CASSSGTGRETQYF. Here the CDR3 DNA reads TGTGCCAGCAGCTCCGGGACAGGGAGAGAGACCCAGTACTTC. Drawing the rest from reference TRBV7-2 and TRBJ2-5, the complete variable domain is GAGVSQSPSNKVTEKGKDVELRCDPISGHTALYWYRQSLGQGLEFLIYFQGNSAPDKSGLPSDRFSAERTGGSVSTLTIQRTQQEDSAVYLCASSSGTGRETQYFGPGTRLLVL.

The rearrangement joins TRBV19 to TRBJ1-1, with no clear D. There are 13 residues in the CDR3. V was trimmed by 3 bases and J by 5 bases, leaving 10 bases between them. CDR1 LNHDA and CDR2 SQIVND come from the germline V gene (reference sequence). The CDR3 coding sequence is TGTGCCAGTAGTATGGAGCGGTCGACTGAAGCTTTCTTT. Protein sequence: CASSMERSTEAFF.

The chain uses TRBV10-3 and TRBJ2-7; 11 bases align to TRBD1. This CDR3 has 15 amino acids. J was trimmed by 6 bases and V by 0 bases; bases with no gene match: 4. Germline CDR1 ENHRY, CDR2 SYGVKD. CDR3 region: CAISESGQGDVEQYF. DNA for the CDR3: TGTGCCATCAGTGAGTCGGGACAGGGGGATGTCGAGCAGTACTTC.

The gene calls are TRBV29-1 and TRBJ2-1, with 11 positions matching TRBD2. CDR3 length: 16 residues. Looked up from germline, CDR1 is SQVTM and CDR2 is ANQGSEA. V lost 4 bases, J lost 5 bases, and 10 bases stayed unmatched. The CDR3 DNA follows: TGCAGCGTTGCTCCGACTAGCGGGACAGGTCACAATGAGCAGTTCTTC. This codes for CSVAPTSGTGHNEQFF.

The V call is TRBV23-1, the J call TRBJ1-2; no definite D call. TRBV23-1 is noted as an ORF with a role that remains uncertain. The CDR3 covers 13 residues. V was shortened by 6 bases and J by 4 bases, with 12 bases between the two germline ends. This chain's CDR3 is CASRQTKIYGYTF. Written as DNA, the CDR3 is TGCGCCAGCAGGCAGACCAAAATCTATGGCTACACCTTC.

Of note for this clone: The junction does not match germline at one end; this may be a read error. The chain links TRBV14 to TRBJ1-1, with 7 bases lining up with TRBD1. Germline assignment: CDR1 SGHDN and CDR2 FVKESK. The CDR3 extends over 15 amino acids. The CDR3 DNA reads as TGTGCCAGCGGCCACCGACAGGGCGGGTACACTGAAGCTTTCTTT. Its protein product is CASGHRQGGYTEAFF.

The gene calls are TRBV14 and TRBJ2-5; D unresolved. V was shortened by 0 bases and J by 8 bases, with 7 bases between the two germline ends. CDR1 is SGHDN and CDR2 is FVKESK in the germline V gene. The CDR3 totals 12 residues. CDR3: CASSQEHSTQYF. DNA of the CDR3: TGTGCCAGCAGCCAAGAGCACAGCACCCAGTACTTC.

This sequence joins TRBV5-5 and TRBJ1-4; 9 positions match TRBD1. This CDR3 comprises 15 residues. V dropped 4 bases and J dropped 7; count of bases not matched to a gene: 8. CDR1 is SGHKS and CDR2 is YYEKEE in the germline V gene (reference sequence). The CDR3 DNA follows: TGTGCCAGCAGCGTTACAGGGGGCCTAGGTGAAAAACTGTTTTTT. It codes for CASSVTGGLGEKLFF.

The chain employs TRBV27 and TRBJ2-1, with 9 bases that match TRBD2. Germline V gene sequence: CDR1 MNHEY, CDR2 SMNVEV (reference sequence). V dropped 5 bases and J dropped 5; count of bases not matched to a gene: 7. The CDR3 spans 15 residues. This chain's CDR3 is CASSRRASGDNEQFF. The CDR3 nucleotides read TGTGCCAGCAGTCGACGGGCTAGCGGGGACAATGAGCAGTTCTTC.

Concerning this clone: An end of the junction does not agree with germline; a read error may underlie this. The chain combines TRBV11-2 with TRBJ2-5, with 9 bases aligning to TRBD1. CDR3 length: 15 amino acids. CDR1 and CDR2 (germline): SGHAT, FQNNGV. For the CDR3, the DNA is TGTGCCAGCAGCGTAGACAGGGGGAGGGGAGAGACCCAGTACTTC. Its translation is CASSVDRGRGETQYF.

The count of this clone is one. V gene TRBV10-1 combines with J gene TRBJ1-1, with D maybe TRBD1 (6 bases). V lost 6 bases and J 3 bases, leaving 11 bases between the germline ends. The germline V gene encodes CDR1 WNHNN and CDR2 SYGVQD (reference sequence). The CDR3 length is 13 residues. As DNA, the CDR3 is TGCGCCAGCAGGGGGGGCGCGTACACTGAAGCTTTCTTT. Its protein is CASRGGAYTEAFF.

The CDR3 nucleotides read TGTGCCAGCAGCCAAGGTAATCCAGGGGGTAACTATGGCTACACCTTC. Translating it yields CASSQGNPGGNYGYTF. The V call is TRBV14, the J call TRBJ1-2, with 7 bases identical to TRBD1. The CDR3 is 16 amino acids. Germline V gene lookup returns CDR1 SGHDN and CDR2 FVKESK. With V trimmed by 1 base and J by 1 base, 6 bases remained unmatched.

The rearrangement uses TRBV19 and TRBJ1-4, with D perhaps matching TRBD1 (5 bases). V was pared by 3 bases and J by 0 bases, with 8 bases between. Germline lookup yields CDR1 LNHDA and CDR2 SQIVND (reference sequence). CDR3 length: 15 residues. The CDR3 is CASSIWDPTNEKLFF. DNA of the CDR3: TGTGCCAGTAGTATCTGGGACCCAACTAATGAAAAACTGTTTTTT.

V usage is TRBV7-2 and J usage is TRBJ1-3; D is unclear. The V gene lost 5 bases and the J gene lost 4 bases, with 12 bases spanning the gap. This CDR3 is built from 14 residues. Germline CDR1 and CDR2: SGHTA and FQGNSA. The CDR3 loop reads CASSPRVGGNTIYF. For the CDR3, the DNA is TGTGCCAGCAGCCCCCGCGTTGGCGGAAACACCATATATTTT.

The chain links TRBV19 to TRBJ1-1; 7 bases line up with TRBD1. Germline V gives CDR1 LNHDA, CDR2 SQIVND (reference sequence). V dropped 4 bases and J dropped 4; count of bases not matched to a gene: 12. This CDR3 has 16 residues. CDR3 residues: CASSSPGTAIITEAFF. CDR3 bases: TGTGCCAGTAGTAGCCCCGGGACAGCTATTATCACTGAAGCTTTCTTT.